Below, 18 T cell receptor beta chains from the same sample are listed, as sequenced in a study of blood T cell repertoires in COVID-19. Some clones are missing from TCRdb's copy, which holds only in-frame ones; the method was immunoSEQ multiplex PCR. This table holds about 210,000 clones, approximately 90% found once. The sequenced sample consisted of peripheral blood. These receptors came from a middle-aged woman with acute or convalescent COVID-19.

The chain has TRBV19 and TRBJ1-2; D might be TRBD1 (6 bases). The ends were cut back, 7 bases at V and 7 bases at J, with 31 bases in the middle. Per the germline V gene, CDR1 is LNHDA and CDR2 is SQIVND (reference sequence). CDR3 length equals 18 residues. The CDR3 bases are TGTGCCAGTACCACCCTGACCAGGACAGTCCGTTACTCGCGTGGCTACACCTTC. Residues: CASTTLTRTVRYSRGYTF.

Only one count was recorded for this clone. The V gene is TRBV6-5, the J gene TRBJ1-1; tentative D call: TRBD1 (6 bases). CDR3 length equals 14 residues. The germline CDR1 and CDR2 sequences are MNHEY and SVGAGI. V lost 5 bases and J 1 base, leaving 11 bases between the germline ends. The CDR3 reads CASSKDRWNTEAFF. CDR3 bases: TGTGCCAGCAGTAAGGACAGATGGAACACTGAAGCTTTCTTT.

The genes are TRBV6-2 or TRBV6-3 and TRBJ1-1; 8 bases are shared with TRBD1. The germline V gene encodes CDR1 MNHEY and CDR2 SVGEGT. V dropped 0 bases and J dropped 9; count of bases not matched to a gene: 12. The CDR3 has 16 amino acids. CDR3 bases: TGTGCCAGCAGTTACTCGCAGGGGGCGAGTTCCCAACAAGCTTTCTTT. The encoded protein is CASSYSQGASSQQAFF.

The chain joins TRBV19 to TRBJ2-5, with D perhaps TRBD2 (6 bases). Germline lookup yields CDR1 LNHDA and CDR2 SQIVND (reference sequence). This CDR3 has 17 amino acids. Deletions cut 2 bases from V and 3 bases from J, with 19 bases between. CDR3 region: CASSIRVTGGTKETQYF. The DNA of the CDR3 is TGTGCCAGTAGTATAAGGGTGACCGGCGGGACGAAAGAGACCCAGTACTTC. The full variable domain, its missing parts supplied by reference TRBV19 and TRBJ2-5, is DGGITQSPKYLFRKEGQNVTLSCEQNLNHDAMYWYRQDPGQGLRLIYYSQIVNDFQKGDIAEGYSVSREKKESFPLTVTSAQKNPTAFYLCASSIRVTGGTKETQYFGPGTRLLVL.

This clone occurred once. The chain couples TRBV7-2 to TRBJ1-4; D unclear. The V and J ends lost 4 bases and 5 bases respectively, with 8 bases between them. The germline V gene encodes CDR1 SGHTA and CDR2 FQGNSA. The CDR3 covers 13 residues. Written as DNA, the CDR3 is TGTGCCAGCAGCTCATTCCAGAATGAAAAACTGTTTTTT. This codes for CASSSFQNEKLFF.

The CDR3 here is CASRLDGSTDTQYF. The CDR3 DNA sequence: TGCGCCAGCAGGCTAGACGGGAGCACAGATACGCAGTATTTT. This chain links TRBV5-1 with TRBJ2-3; D gene uncertain. Deletions cut 5 bases from V and 0 bases from J, with 10 bases between. Germline V gives CDR1 SGHRS, CDR2 YFSETQ. The CDR3 has 14 residues.

The gene calls are TRBV7-2 and TRBJ2-3; TRBD2 agrees at 11 bases. V shed 1 base, J shed 4 bases, and the junction held 4 bases outside the gene matches. The germline CDR1 and CDR2 sequences are SGHTA and FQGNSA. The CDR3 extends over 16 amino acids. The CDR3 DNA is TGTGCCAGCAGCTTAGATAGCGGGGGGGCCTCAGATACGCAGTATTTT. This encodes CASSLDSGGASDTQYF.

The genes are TRBV19 and TRBJ1-1, with D possibly matching TRBD1 (6 bases). Trimming shortened V by 7 bases and J by 4 bases, and 16 bases separated the two germline ends. There are 14 residues in the CDR3. Germline CDR1 reads LNHDA; CDR2 reads SQIVND (reference sequence). The DNA of the CDR3 is TGTGCCAGTAAGCAACAGGGCCAGGGCACTGAAGCTTTCTTT. Translating it yields CASKQQGQGTEAFF.

This CDR3 reads CASSPGPWTGGGYGYTF. CDR3 bases: TGTGCCAGCAGTCCGGGGCCTTGGACAGGGGGAGGCTATGGCTACACCTTC. V usage is TRBV5-6 and J usage is TRBJ1-2; 10 nucleotides line up with TRBD1. V was clipped by 5 bases and J by 4 bases; unmatched bases: 14. Per germline, CDR1 SGHDT and CDR2 YYEEEE. The CDR3 contains 17 residues.

DNA of the CDR3: TGCGCCAGCAGCTGGGATCTACCGGGACAGGGAGAGGGTGGCTACACCTTC. It specifies CASSWDLPGQGEGGYTF. The chain joins TRBV5-1 to TRBJ1-2, with TRBD1 identical over 9 bases. Trimming cost V 3 bases and J 7 bases; bases outside gene matches: 16. The CDR3 spans 17 residues. Germline loops: CDR1 SGHRS, CDR2 YFSETQ. The entire variable domain, with the rest obtained from reference TRBV5-1 and TRBJ1-2, is as follows: KAGVTQTPRYLIKTRGQQVTLSCSPISGHRSVSWYQQTPGQGLQFLFEYFSETQRNKGNFPGRFSGRQFSNSRSEMNVSTLELGDSALYLCASSWDLPGQGEGGYTFGSGTRLTVV.

This chain links TRBV19 with TRBJ1-3; possibly TRBD1 for D (5 bases). The V end lost 3 bases, the J end lost 2 bases, and 8 bases lay between the germline ends. This CDR3 is built from 14 residues. Germline V gives CDR1 LNHDA, CDR2 SQIVND (reference sequence). CDR3: CASSMPGAGNTIYF. In DNA form, the CDR3 reads TGTGCCAGTAGTATGCCGGGGGCTGGAAACACCATATATTTT.

The V call is TRBV5-4, the J call TRBJ1-4; 8 bases map to TRBD1. V dropped 2 bases and J dropped 5; count of bases not matched to a gene: 5. Germline V lookup: CDR1 SGHNT, CDR2 YYREEE (reference sequence). The CDR3 runs 15 residues. Written as DNA, the CDR3 is TGTGCCAGCAGCTTAGGGACAGGATCCAATGAAAAACTGTTTTTT. This encodes CASSLGTGSNEKLFF.

With respect to this clone: Other DNA sequences in this specimen translate into the identical CDR3. This sequence joins TRBV19 and TRBJ2-3; a weak D match, TRBD2 (5 bases). The germline V gene has CDR1 LNHDA and CDR2 SQIVND (reference sequence). The CDR3 is 14 amino acids. V lost 1 base, J lost 3 bases, and 8 bases lay in between. In DNA form, the CDR3 reads TGTGCCAGTAGTATAGGCGGGTCAACAGATACGCAGTATTTT. It translates to CASSIGGSTDTQYF. The full variable domain, completed using reference TRBV19 and TRBJ2-3, is DGGITQSPKYLFRKEGQNVTLSCEQNLNHDAMYWYRQDPGQGLRLIYYSQIVNDFQKGDIAEGYSVSREKKESFPLTVTSAQKNPTAFYLCASSIGGSTDTQYFGPGTRLTVL.

This chain joins TRBV19 and TRBJ1-2; D gene uncertain. This CDR3 is built from 12 residues. CDR1 is LNHDA and CDR2 is SQIVND in the germline V gene (reference sequence). The V end was cut by 5 bases, the J end by 2 bases, with 6 bases between. CDR3 sequence: CASSVMNYGYTF. As DNA, the CDR3 is TGTGCCAGTAGTGTTATGAACTATGGCTACACCTTC.

J is TRBJ1-4 and V is TRBV4-1, with TRBD1 matching 9 bases. CDR1 and CDR2 from the germline V gene are MGHRA and YSYEKL. Unmatched junction bases numbered 6, after V lost 4 bases and J lost 3 bases. The length of the CDR3 is 16 residues. The CDR3 coding sequence is TGCGCCAGCAGCCCCGGGACAGGGTCGGCTAATGAAAAACTGTTTTTT. As protein: CASSPGTGSANEKLFF.

V is TRBV6-6 and J is TRBJ1-1, with 9 positions matching TRBD1. Germline trimming cut 5 bases from V and 6 bases from J; bases unmatched to any gene: 13. From germline, CDR1 is MNHNY and CDR2 SVGAGI (reference sequence). CDR3 length: 16 residues. The CDR3 region is CASSHPVTGGDAEAFF. DNA for the CDR3: TGTGCCAGCAGTCATCCGGTTACAGGGGGCGACGCTGAAGCTTTCTTT.

This clone was detected only a few times. The chain joins TRBV19 to TRBJ1-5; TRBD1 is a possible D gene (6 bases). This CDR3 has 13 residues. The germline CDR1 and CDR2 sequences are LNHDA and SQIVND (reference sequence). The V end lost 2 bases, the J end lost 9 bases, and 11 bases lay between the germline ends. CDR3 sequence: CASSIYREMPQHF. DNA for the CDR3: TGTGCCAGTAGTATATACAGGGAGATGCCCCAGCATTTT. Full variable domain (outside the CDR3, taken from reference TRBV19 and TRBJ1-5): DGGITQSPKYLFRKEGQNVTLSCEQNLNHDAMYWYRQDPGQGLRLIYYSQIVNDFQKGDIAEGYSVSREKKESFPLTVTSAQKNPTAFYLCASSIYREMPQHFGDGTRLSIL.

The J gene is TRBJ1-1, the V gene TRBV14; D unclear. V lost 0 bases and J 5 bases, leaving 7 bases between the germline ends. The germline V gene encodes CDR1 SGHDN and CDR2 FVKESK. The CDR3 covers 13 residues. CDR3 nucleotides: TGTGCCAGCAGCCAAGATTTCTTTACTGAAGCTTTCTTT. Its translation is CASSQDFFTEAFF. The whole variable domain, remainder taken from reference TRBV14 and TRBJ1-1, is EAGVTQFPSHSVIEKGQTVTLRCDPISGHDNLYWYRRVMGKEIKFLLHFVKESKQDESGMPNNRFLAERTGGTYSTLKVQPAELEDSGVYFCASSQDFFTEAFFGQGTRLTVV.